The clone carrying this TCR beta chain was seen just once. The antigen is unknown. The CDR3 has 12 amino acids. Germline V lookup: CDR1 LGHNT, CDR2 FRNRAP. The V gene lost 9 bases and the J gene lost 0 bases, with 6 bases spanning the gap. Central memory, naive, regulatory and stem cell-like memory CD4+ cells were sorted by CD45RO/CCR7/CD25/CD127/CD95/CD27. The entirety of the isolated RNA underwent reverse transcription, so expressed TCRB transcripts were sequenced. Data came from immunoSEQ multiplex PCR; TCRdb stores just in-frame clones and leaves some out. The repertoire holds tens of thousands of clones, with about 70% as singletons. This record comes from a study of beta chain features in type 1 diabetes. Whole-study context: Sorted cells from all samples, numbering about 100,000,000, were examined.

Regarding the study as a whole: Insertion counts at VDJ junctions were lower in type 1 diabetes patients, who also showed more deletions there. Significant though moderate, a shortening of TCRB CDR3s appeared in all four CD4+ subsets of Type 1 diabetes patients.

Sequencing was performed on stem cell memory CD4+ T cells from blood. The V call is TRBV12-5, the J call TRBJ1-5; unclear D gene. The sequence was obtained from a woman aged 40 to 50 with type 1 diabetes. The CDR3 DNA is TGTGCTAGCCAGTATAGCAATCAGCCCCAGCATTTT. It codes for CASQYSNQPQHF. The full variable domain, with the rest looked up from reference TRBV12-5 and TRBJ1-5, is DARVTQTPRHKVTEMGQEVTMRCQPILGHNTVFWYRQTMMQGLELLAYFRNRAPLDDSGMPKDRFSAEMPDATLATLKIQPSEPRDSAVYFCASQYSNQPQHFGDGTRLSIL.